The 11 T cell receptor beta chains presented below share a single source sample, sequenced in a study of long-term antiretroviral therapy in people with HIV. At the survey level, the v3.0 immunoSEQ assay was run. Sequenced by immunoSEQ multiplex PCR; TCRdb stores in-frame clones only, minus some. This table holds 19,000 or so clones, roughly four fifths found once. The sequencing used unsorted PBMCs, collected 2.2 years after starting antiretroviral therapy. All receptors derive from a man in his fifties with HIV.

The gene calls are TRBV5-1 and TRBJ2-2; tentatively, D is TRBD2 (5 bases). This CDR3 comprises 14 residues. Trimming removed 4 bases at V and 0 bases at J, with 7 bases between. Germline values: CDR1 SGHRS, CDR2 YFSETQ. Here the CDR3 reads CASSERTNTGELFF. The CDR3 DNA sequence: TGCGCCAGCAGCGAGCGGACGAACACCGGGGAGCTGTTTTTT.

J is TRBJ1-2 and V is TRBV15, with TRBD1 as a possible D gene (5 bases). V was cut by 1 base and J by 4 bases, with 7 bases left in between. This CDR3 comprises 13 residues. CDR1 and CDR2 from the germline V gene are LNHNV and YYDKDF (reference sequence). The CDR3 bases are TGTGCCACCAGCAGAGGACAGTTCTATGGCTACACCTTC. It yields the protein CATSRGQFYGYTF.

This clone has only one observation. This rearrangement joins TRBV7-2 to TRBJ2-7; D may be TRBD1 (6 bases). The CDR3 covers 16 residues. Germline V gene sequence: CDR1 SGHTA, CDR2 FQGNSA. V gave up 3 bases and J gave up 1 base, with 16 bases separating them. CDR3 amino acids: CASSFQGSDLSYEQYF. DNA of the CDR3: TGTGCCAGCAGCTTCCAGGGGTCTGATTTGTCCTACGAGCAGTACTTC.

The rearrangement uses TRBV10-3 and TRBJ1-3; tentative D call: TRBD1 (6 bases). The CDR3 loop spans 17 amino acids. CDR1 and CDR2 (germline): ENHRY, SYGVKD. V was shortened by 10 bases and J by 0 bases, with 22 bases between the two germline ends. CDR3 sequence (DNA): TGTGCCACCAGGCGTTCGGGTCAACAGGGCTCTGGAAACACCATATATTTT. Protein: CATRRSGQQGSGNTIYF.

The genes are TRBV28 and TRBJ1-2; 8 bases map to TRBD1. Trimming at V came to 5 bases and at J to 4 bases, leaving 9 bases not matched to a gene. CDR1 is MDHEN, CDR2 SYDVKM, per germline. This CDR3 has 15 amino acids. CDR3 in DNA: TGTGCCAGCAGTGGGATAGGACAGGGTAGCTATGGCTACACCTTC. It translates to CASSGIGQGSYGYTF.

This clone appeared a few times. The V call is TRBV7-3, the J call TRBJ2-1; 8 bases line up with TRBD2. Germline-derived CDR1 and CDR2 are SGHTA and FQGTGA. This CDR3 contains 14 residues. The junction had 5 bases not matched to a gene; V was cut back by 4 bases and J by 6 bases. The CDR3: CASSSFSGGNEQFF. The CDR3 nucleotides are TGTGCCAGCAGCTCCTTCAGCGGGGGCAATGAGCAGTTCTTC.

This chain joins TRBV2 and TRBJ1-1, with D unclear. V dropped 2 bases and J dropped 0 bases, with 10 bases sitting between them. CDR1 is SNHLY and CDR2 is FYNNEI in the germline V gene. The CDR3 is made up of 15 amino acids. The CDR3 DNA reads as TGTGCCAGCAGTGAATGGCACACCATGAACACTGAAGCTTTCTTT. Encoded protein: CASSEWHTMNTEAFF.

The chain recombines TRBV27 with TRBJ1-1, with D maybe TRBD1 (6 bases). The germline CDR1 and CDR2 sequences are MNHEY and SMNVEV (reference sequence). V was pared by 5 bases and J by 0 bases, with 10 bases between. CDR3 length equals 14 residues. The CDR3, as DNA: TGTGCCAGCAGTCCCTGGACAGTGAACACTGAAGCTTTCTTT. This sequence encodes CASSPWTVNTEAFF.

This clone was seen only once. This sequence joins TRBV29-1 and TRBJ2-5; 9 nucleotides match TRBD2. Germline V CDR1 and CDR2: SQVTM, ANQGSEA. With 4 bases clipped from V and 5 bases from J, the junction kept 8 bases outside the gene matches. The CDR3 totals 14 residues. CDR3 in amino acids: CSVVRGGAHETQYF. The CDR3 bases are TGCAGCGTTGTTCGCGGGGGGGCGCATGAGACCCAGTACTTC.

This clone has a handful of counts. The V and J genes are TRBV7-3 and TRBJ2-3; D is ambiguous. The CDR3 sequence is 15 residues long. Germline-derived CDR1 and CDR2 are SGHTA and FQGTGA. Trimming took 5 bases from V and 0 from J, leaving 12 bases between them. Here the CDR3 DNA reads TGTGCCAGCAGCCCCCAAAGGCAAAGCACAGATACGCAGTATTTT. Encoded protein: CASSPQRQSTDTQYF.

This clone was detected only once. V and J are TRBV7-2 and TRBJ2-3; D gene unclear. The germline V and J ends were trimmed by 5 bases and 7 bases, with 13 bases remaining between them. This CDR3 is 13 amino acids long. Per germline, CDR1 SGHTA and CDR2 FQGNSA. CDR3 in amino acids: CASSLGPSNTQYF. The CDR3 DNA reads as TGTGCCAGCAGCCTTGGACCTTCCAATACGCAGTATTTT.